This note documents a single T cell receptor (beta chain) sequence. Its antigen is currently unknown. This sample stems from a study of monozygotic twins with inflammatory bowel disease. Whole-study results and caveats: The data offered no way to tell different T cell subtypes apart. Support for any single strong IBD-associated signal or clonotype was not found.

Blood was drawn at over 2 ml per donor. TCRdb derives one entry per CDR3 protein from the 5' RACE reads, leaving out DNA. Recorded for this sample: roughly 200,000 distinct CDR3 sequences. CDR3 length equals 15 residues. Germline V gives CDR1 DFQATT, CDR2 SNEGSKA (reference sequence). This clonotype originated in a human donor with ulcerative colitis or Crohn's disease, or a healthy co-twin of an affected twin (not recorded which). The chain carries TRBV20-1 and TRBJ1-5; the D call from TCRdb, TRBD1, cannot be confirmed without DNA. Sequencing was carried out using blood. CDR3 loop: CSARDPPGSNQPQHF.